This T cell receptor beta chain emerged from a study of high-grade serous ovarian cancer treatment subgroups. Tumor samples were taken before definitive surgery or chemotherapy. Germline V gene data show CDR1 as SGHTA and CDR2 as FQGTGA. CDR3 length: 13 amino acids. V was clipped by 4 bases and J by 4 bases; unmatched bases: 2. Libraries were prepared by immunoSEQ multiplex PCR; TCRdb keeps only in-frame clonotypes and omits some of them. The sample carries some 7,700 clones, around 72% recorded once. The TCR comes from a human donor with high-grade serous ovarian cancer. Sequencing was carried out using tumor tissue. This chain joins TRBV7-3 and TRBJ2-5, with TRBD1 matching 8 bases. In DNA form, the CDR3 reads TGTGCCAGCAGCTCCGGACAGGGAGAGACCCAGTACTTC. It encodes CASSSGQGETQYF.